This T cell receptor beta chain is from a study of cytomegalovirus exposure and HLA in healthy donors. Study-level findings and limits: In vitro experiments confirmed that three CMV-associated chains were specific for CMV antigens. The study flagged about 150 TCR beta chains as cytomegalovirus-associated. Of the V segments, some could not be distinguished, including TRBV6-2 and TRBV6-3, and were excluded.

In regard to this clone: The antigen remains undetermined.

The PCR made use of 60 Vbeta and 13 Jbeta primers. Data came from immunoSEQ multiplex PCR; TCRdb stores just in-frame clones and leaves some out. The sample consists of 160,000 or so clones, approximately 90% of them appearing once. The CDR3 covers 17 residues. The V gene's germline CDR1 is SGDLS and CDR2 YYNGEE. With V trimmed by 3 bases and J by 0 bases, 10 bases remained unmatched. The receptor was derived from a woman in her twenties or thirties in good health and CMV-seronegative. The specimen was PBMCs. V and J are TRBV9 and TRBJ2-7; 9 bases match TRBD2. The CDR3 region is CASSGGSGGFSSYEQYF. The CDR3 DNA reads TGTGCCAGCAGCGGGGGTAGCGGGGGCTTCAGCTCCTACGAGCAGTACTTC.